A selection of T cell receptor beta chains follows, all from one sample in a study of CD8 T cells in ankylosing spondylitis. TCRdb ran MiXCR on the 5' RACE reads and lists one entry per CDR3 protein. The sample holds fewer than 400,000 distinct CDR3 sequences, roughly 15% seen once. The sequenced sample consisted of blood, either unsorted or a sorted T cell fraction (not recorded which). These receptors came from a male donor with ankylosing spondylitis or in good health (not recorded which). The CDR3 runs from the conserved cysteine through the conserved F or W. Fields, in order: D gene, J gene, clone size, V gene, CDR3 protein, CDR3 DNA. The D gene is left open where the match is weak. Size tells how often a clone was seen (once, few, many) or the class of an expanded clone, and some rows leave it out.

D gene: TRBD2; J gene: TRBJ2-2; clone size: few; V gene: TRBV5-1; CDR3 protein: CASSSREGLTGELFF; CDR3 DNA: TGCGCCAGCAGCTCGAGGGAGGGCCTGACCGGGGAGCTGTTTTTT
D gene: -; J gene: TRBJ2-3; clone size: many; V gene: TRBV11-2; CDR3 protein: CASSPDGLVFFADTQYF; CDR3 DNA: TGTGCCAGCAGTCCAGACGGGCTGGTGTTTTTTGCAGATACGCAGTATTTT
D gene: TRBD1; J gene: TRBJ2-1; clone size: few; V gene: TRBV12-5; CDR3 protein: CASGFLTGAEQFF; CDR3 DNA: TGTGCTAGTGGTTTCTTGACAGGGGCTGAGCAGTTCTTC
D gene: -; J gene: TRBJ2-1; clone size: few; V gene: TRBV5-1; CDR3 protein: CASSLEGVPYNEQFF; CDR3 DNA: TGCGCCAGCAGCTTGGAGGGGGTTCCCTACAATGAGCAGTTCTTC
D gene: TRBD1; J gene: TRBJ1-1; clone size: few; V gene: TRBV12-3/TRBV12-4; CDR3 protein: CASSIGTGIGTEAFF; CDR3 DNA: TGTGCCAGCAGCATCGGGACAGGGATCGGCACTGAAGCTTTCTTT
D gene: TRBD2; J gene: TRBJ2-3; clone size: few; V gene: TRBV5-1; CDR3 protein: CASSSLAGGQGDTQYF; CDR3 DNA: TGCGCCAGCAGCTCGTTAGCGGGAGGCCAAGGAGATACGCAGTATTTT
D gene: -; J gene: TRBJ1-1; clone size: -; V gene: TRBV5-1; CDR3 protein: CASSSQGMGKNTEAFF; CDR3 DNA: TGCGCCAGCAGCTCGCAAGGCATGGGTAAGAACACTGAAGCTTTCTTT
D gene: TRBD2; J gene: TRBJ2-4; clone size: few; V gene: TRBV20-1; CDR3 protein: CSVKGWGEGRGNIQYF; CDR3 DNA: TGCAGTGTGAAGGGATGGGGGGAGGGCCGGGGAAACATTCAGTACTTC
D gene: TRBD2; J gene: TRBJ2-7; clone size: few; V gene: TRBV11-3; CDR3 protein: CASSLRGSPPYEQYF; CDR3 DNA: TGTGCCAGCAGCTTACGCGGGAGCCCCCCCTACGAGCAGTACTTC
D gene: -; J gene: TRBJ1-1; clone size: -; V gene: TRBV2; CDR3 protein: CASSWTTNTEAFF; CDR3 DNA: TGTGCCAGCAGCTGGACAACGAACACTGAAGCTTTCTTT
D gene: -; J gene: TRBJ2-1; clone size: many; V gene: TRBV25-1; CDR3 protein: CASSEYGGNEQFF; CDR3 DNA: TGTGCCAGCAGTGAATATGGGGGCAATGAGCAGTTCTTC
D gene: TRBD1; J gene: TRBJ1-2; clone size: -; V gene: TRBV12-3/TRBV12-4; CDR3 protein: CASSPGTGGNYGYTF; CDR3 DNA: TGTGCCAGCAGTCCAGGGACAGGGGGGAACTATGGCTACACCTTC
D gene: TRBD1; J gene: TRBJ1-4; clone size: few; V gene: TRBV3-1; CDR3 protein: CASSQGTGSREKLFF; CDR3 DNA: TGTGCCAGCAGCCAAGGGACAGGCTCGAGAGAAAAACTGTTTTTT
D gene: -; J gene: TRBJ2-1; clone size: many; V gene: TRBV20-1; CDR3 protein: CSAPSYNEQFF; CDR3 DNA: TGCAGTGCCCCCAGCTACAATGAGCAGTTCTTC
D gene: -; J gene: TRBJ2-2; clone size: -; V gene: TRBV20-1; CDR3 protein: CSARDRGQGHGELFF; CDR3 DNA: TGCAGTGCTAGAGATCGCGGGCAGGGACACGGGGAGCTGTTTTTT
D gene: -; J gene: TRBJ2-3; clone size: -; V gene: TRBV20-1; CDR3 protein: CSARVPRGADTQYF; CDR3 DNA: TGCAGTGCTAGAGTCCCTCGCGGGGCGGATACGCAGTATTTT
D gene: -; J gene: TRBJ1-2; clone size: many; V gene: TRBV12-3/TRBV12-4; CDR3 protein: CASSFRQGGGYGYTF; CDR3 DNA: TGTGCCAGCAGTTTTCGGCAGGGAGGTGGCTATGGCTACACCTTC
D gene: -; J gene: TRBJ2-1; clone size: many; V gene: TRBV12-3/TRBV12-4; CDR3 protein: CASQVFGNEQFF; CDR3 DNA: TGTGCCAGCCAAGTGTTCGGGAATGAGCAGTTCTTC
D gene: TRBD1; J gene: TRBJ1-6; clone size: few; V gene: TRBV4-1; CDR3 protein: CASSQNTGTGGEKSPLHF; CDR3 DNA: TGCGCCAGCAGCCAGAACACTGGGACAGGGGGCGAAAAATCACCCCTCCACTTT
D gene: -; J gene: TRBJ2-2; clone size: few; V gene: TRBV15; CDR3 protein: CATSRGGAGGELFF; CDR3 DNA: TGTGCCACCAGCAGAGGAGGGGCGGGCGGGGAGCTGTTTTTT
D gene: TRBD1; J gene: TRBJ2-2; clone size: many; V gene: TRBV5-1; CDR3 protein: CASSRSEGTGITGELFF; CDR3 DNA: TGCGCCAGCAGCCGTTCCGAGGGGACAGGAATCACCGGGGAGCTGTTTTTT
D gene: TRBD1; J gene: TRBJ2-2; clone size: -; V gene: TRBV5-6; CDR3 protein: CASSSSRDRLIVANTGELFF; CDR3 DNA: TGTGCCAGCAGCTCCTCCCGGGACAGACTAATCGTAGCGAACACCGGGGAGCTGTTTTTT
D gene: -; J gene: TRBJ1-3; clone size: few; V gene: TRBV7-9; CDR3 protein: CASTRGLTSGNTIYF; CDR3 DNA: TGTGCCAGCACCCGGGGACTGACCTCTGGAAACACCATATATTTT
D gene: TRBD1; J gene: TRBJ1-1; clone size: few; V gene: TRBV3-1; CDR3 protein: CASSQAGQSEAFF; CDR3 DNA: TGTGCCAGCAGCCAAGCGGGACAGTCTGAAGCTTTCTTT
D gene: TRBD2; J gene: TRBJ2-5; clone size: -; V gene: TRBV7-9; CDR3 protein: CASSLGPAGLQETQYF; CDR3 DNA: TGTGCCAGCAGCTTAGGACCAGCGGGGCTTCAAGAGACCCAGTACTTC
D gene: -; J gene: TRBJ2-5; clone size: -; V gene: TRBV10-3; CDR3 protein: CAISGHEETQYF; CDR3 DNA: TGTGCCATCAGCGGACACGAAGAGACCCAGTACTTC
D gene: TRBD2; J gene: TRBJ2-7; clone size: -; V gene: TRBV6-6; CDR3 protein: CASSYNGRGEQYF; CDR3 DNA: TGTGCCAGCAGTTATAACGGGAGGGGCGAGCAGTACTTC
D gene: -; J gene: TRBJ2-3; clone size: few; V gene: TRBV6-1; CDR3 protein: CASSITGLSDTQYF; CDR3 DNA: TGTGCCAGCAGTATAACAGGGCTATCGGATACGCAGTATTTT
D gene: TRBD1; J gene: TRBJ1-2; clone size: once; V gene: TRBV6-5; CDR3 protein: CASSSGTGEGGYTF; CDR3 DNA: TGTGCCAGCAGTTCCGGGACAGGGGAGGGTGGCTACACCTTC
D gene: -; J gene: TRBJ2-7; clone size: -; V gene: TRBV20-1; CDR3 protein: CSARGPGGEHYEQYF; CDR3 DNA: TGCAGTGCTAGGGGTCCCGGGGGCGAGCACTACGAGCAGTACTTC
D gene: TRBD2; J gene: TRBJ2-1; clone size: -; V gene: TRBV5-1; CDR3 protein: CASSSGTSRYNEQFF; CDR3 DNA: TGCGCCAGCAGCTCCGGGACTAGTCGCTACAATGAGCAGTTCTTC
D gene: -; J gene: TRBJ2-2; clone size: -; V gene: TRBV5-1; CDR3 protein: CASTEGVYTGELFF; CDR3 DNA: TGCGCCAGCACAGAAGGGGTCTACACCGGGGAGCTGTTTTTT
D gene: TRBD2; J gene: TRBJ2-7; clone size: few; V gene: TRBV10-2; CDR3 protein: CASSERTSFSEQYF; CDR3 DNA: TGCGCCAGCAGTGAGCGGACTAGCTTTAGCGAGCAGTACTTC
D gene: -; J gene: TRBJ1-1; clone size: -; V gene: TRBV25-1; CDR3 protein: CASSESRTWGAEAFF; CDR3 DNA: TGTGCCAGCAGTGAAAGCAGGACTTGGGGGGCTGAAGCTTTCTTT
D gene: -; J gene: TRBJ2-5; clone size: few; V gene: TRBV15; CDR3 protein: CATSPRGVQETQYF; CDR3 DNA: TGTGCCACCAGCCCAAGGGGCGTACAAGAGACCCAGTACTTC
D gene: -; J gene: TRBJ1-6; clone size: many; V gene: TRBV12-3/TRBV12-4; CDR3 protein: CASSLGVDNSPLHF; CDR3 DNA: TGTGCCAGCAGCTTAGGGGTAGATAATTCACCCCTCCACTTT
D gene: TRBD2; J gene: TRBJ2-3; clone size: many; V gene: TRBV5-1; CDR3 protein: CASSLVASGGNTDTQYF; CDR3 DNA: TGCGCCAGCAGCTTGGTGGCTAGCGGGGGGAACACAGATACGCAGTATTTT
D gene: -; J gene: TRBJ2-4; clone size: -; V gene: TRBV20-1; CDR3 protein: CSATDENIQYF; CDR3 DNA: TGCAGTGCTACAGACGAAAACATTCAGTACTTC
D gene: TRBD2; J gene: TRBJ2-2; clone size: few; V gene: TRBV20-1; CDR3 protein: CSASQLAGGRTGELFF; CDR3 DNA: TGCAGTGCTAGCCAACTAGCGGGGGGCAGGACCGGGGAGCTGTTTTTT
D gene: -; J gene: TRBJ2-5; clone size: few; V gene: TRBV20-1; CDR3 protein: CSVPRTNQETQYF; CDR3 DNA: TGCAGTGTTCCCCGCACGAACCAAGAGACCCAGTACTTC
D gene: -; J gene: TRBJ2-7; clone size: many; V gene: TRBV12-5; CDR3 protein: CASGLKQEVQYF; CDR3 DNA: TGTGCTAGTGGTTTGAAGCAAGAAGTGCAGTACTTC
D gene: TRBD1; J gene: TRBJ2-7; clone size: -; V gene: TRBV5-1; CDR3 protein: CASSPFGDRGGEQYF; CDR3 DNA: TGCGCCAGCAGCCCTTTCGGGGACAGGGGGGGGGAGCAGTACTTC
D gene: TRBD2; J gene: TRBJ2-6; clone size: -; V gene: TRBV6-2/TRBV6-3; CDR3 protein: CASSYPGTSSGANVLTF; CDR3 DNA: TGTGCCAGCAGTTACCCGGGGACTAGTTCTGGGGCCAACGTCCTGACTTTC
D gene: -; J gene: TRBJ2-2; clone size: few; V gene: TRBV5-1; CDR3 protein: CASSLMETNTGELFF; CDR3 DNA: TGCGCCAGCAGCTTGATGGAAACGAACACCGGGGAGCTGTTTTTT
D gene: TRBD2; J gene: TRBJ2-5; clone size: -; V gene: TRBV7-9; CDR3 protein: CASSLGSAGRETQYF; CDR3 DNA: TGTGCCAGCAGCTTAGGGTCAGCGGGGCGGGAGACCCAGTACTTC
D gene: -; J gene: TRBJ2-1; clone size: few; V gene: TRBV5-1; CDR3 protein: CASRSGTHYNEQFF; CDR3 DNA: TGCGCCAGCAGATCCGGGACTCACTACAATGAGCAGTTCTTC
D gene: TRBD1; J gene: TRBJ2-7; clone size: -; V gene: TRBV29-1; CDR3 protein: CSVRTGPYEQYF; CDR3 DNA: TGCAGCGTTAGGACAGGGCCCTACGAGCAGTACTTC
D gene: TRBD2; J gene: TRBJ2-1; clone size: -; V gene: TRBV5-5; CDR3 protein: CASTEGLAGISSYNEQFF; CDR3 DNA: TGTGCCAGCACCGAGGGACTAGCGGGGATCTCCTCCTACAATGAGCAGTTCTTC
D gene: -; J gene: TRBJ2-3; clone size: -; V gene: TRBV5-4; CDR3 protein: CASSPVGTDTQYF; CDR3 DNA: TGTGCCAGCAGCCCCGTCGGCACAGATACGCAGTATTTT
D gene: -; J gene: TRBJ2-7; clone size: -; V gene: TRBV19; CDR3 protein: CASSQRQGYEQYF; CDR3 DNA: TGTGCCAGTAGTCAGAGGCAGGGATACGAGCAGTACTTC
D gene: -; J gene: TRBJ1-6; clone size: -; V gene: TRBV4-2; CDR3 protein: CASSQDLGRAYNSPLHF; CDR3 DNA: TGTGCCAGCAGCCAAGATCTGGGTCGCGCCTATAATTCACCCCTCCACTTT
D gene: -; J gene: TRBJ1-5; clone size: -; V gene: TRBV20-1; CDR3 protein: CSARGYSNQPQHF; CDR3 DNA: TGCAGTGCTAGAGGGTATAGCAATCAGCCCCAGCATTTT
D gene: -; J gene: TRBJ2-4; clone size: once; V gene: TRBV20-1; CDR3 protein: CSARDSGRSKNIQYF; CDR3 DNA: TGCAGTGCTAGAGACTCCGGACGGAGCAAAAACATTCAGTACTTC
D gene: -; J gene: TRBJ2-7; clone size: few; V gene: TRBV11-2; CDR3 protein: CASSLVTAQGYEQYF; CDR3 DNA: TGTGCCAGCAGCTTAGTAACTGCTCAGGGCTACGAGCAGTACTTC
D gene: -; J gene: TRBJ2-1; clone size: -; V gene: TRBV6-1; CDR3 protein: CASRASGGLNNEQFF; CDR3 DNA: TGTGCCAGCAGGGCCTCGGGCGGACTCAACAATGAGCAGTTCTTC
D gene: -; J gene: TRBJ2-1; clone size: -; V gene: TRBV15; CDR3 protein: CATSRDLGGRYNEQFF; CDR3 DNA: TGTGCCACCAGCAGAGATCTTGGGGGGAGATACAATGAGCAGTTCTTC